Following are 17 T cell receptor beta chains from one sample sequenced in a study of T cell repertoires in cytomegalovirus infection. Their specific antigens are unknown. TCRdb fed the reads into MiXCR, producing one record per CDR3 protein. The table shows 900,000 to 950,000 distinct CDR3 sequences, with roughly 30% occurring only once. This material consisted of cultured CD8+ T cells from PBMCs, taken from culture after CMV antigen stimulation. Source of these receptors: a human donor in good health (CMV status not recorded). Some clones in this sample may be carry-over from other donors' samples.

The rearrangement uses TRBV20-1 and TRBJ2-2; TRBD2 matches at 8 bases. J lost 5 bases, V lost 0 bases, and 2 bases had no gene match. The CDR3 consists of 14 residues. Germline CDR1 and CDR2: DFQATT and SNEGSKA (reference sequence). CDR3 region: CSARDTGGTGELFF. CDR3 nucleotides: TGCAGTGCTAGAGATACGGGGGGGACCGGGGAGCTGTTTTTT.

A few counts support this clonotype. The V and J genes are TRBV6-5 and TRBJ2-7; D unresolved. The V gene lost 3 bases and the J gene lost 2 bases, with 11 bases spanning the gap. This CDR3 contains 14 residues. The germline V gene encodes CDR1 MNHEY and CDR2 SVGAGI. This CDR3 is CASSYRRSPYEQYF. The DNA for the CDR3 is TGTGCCAGCAGTTATCGAAGGTCCCCCTACGAGCAGTACTTC.

This clonotype was seen many times. The chain links TRBV7-6 to TRBJ2-7, with D possibly matching TRBD1 (6 bases). The CDR3 extends over 16 amino acids. Trimming took 5 bases from V and 0 from J, leaving 17 bases between them. Looked up from germline, CDR1 is SGHVS and CDR2 is FNYEAQ. CDR3 nucleotides: TGTGCCAGCAGCCACTACACTGACAGGAACTCCTACGAGCAGTACTTC. Its translation: CASSHYTDRNSYEQYF.

This clonotype was recorded at least ten times. The CDR3, as DNA: TGTGCCAGCAGCCCAGCGGGACAGGGGATTGAAAAACTGTTTTTT. Residues: CASSPAGQGIEKLFF. The chain recombines TRBV7-6 with TRBJ1-4, with 10 positions matching TRBD1. Per germline, CDR1 SGHVS and CDR2 FNYEAQ. The CDR3 spans 15 residues. The V gene end was trimmed by 5 bases and the J gene end by 7 bases; junction bases not matched to a gene: 7.

This clonotype was seen repeatedly, ten times or more. V is TRBV6-2 or TRBV6-3 and J is TRBJ1-1; TRBD1 might be the D (6 bases). The CDR3 spans 14 residues. Germline lookup yields CDR1 MNHEY and CDR2 SVGEGT. Trimming left V 5 bases short and J 5 bases short, with 15 bases between. The CDR3 region has the DNA TGTGCCAGCAGTCCCCGAGGGGGGGGGACTGAAGCTTTCTTT. Residues: CASSPRGGGTEAFF.

V gene TRBV5-6 combines with J gene TRBJ2-1, with 9 bases that match TRBD1. The J segment lost 16 bases and the V segment lost 3 bases, leaving 14 bases of the junction unmatched. CDR1 SGHDT and CDR2 YYEEEE come from the germline V gene. CDR3 length equals 14 residues. The CDR3 sequence: CASSYASRDRASFF. The CDR3 DNA follows: TGTGCCAGCAGCTACGCCTCTCGGGACAGGGCAAGTTTCTTC.

This clonotype came up many times. The rearrangement links TRBV7-9 to TRBJ1-2; perhaps TRBD1 as D (5 bases). In germline, CDR1 is SEHNR, CDR2 FQNEAQ (reference sequence). V lost 5 bases and J lost 1, with 11 bases in between. This CDR3 is built from 14 residues. This CDR3 reads CASSPRDGNYGYTF. The CDR3 coding sequence is TGTGCCAGCAGCCCCCGGGACGGTAACTATGGCTACACCTTC.

The chain is built from TRBV5-5 and TRBJ1-2, with D perhaps matching TRBD1 (5 bases). This CDR3 has 20 residues. With 0 bases removed from V and 2 bases from J, the gap between germline ends came to 26 bases. Germline CDR1 reads SGHKS; CDR2 reads YYEKEE (reference sequence). The CDR3 reads CASSLEGWITREEGNYGYTF. CDR3 DNA: TGTGCCAGCAGCTTGGAGGGGTGGATCACCAGGGAAGAGGGGAACTATGGCTACACCTTC.

This clonotype was found many times. The chain links TRBV7-2 to TRBJ1-1, with no clear D. V lost 2 bases, J lost 1 base, and 14 bases lay in between. This CDR3 region has 16 residues. The germline CDR1 and CDR2 sequences are SGHTA and FQGNSA. The CDR3 coding sequence is TGTGCCAGCAGCTTACCGACGTTGGGAGGGAACACTGAAGCTTTCTTT. It specifies CASSLPTLGGNTEAFF.

The chain carries TRBV12-3 or TRBV12-4 and TRBJ1-3; D remains unclear. The CDR3 sequence is 12 residues long. The ends were cut back, 10 bases at V and 1 base at J, with 8 bases in the middle. The CDR3 DNA is TGTGCCACCCCTGGATCTGGAAACACCATATATTTT. Its protein is CATPGSGNTIYF.

The V call is TRBV3-1, the J call TRBJ1-5; D call uncertain. CDR3 length equals 14 residues. The ends were cut back, 4 bases at V and 3 bases at J, with 10 bases in the middle. CDR1 LGHDT and CDR2 YNNKEL come from the germline V gene (reference sequence). The CDR3 protein is CASSRAADNQPQHF. CDR3 sequence (DNA): TGTGCCAGCAGCCGCGCAGCGGACAATCAGCCCCAGCATTTT.

This chain joins TRBV7-9 and TRBJ2-1; no firm D call. Trimming left V 5 bases short and J 7 bases short, with 9 bases between. The CDR3 runs 12 residues. From germline, CDR1 is SEHNR and CDR2 FQNEAQ (reference sequence). The CDR3 nucleotides read TGTGCCAGCAGCACGTTAACGAATGAGCAGTTCTTC. Protein product: CASSTLTNEQFF.

The genes are TRBV7-3 and TRBJ2-1; possibly TRBD1 or TRBD2 for D (5 bases each). The ends were cut back, 2 bases at V and 2 bases at J, with 10 bases in the middle. The germline V gene encodes CDR1 SGHTA and CDR2 FQGTGA. The CDR3 spans 15 residues. The CDR3 DNA reads as TGTGCCAGCAGCTTACGGGACGGTCCCTACAATGAGCAGTTCTTC. It yields the protein CASSLRDGPYNEQFF.

As for this clonotype: At one boundary the junction diverges from the germline segment, which might be a read error. This chain joins TRBV10-3 and TRBJ2-2; TRBD1 matches 10 bases. Germline CDR1 is ENHRY and CDR2 is SYGVKD. The CDR3 extends over 16 amino acids. This CDR3 is CAISSGTGANPGELFF. The DNA of the CDR3 is TGTGCCATCTCTTCCGGGACAGGGGCGAACCCCGGGGAGCTGTTTTTT.

The chain carries TRBV5-4 and TRBJ1-2; 10 bases are a match to TRBD1. With 4 bases clipped from V and 3 bases from J, the junction kept 9 bases outside the gene matches. The CDR3 totals 16 residues. Germline lookup yields CDR1 SGHNT and CDR2 YYREEE (reference sequence). The CDR3 loop reads CASSPAGQGGDYGYTF. In DNA form, the CDR3 reads TGTGCCAGCAGCCCGGCAGGACAGGGGGGAGACTATGGCTACACCTTC.

This sequence joins TRBV7-9 and TRBJ2-7; TRBD1 or TRBD2 may be the D gene (5 bases each). The ends were cut back, 1 base at V and 6 bases at J, with 10 bases in the middle. Germline V gene lookup returns CDR1 SEHNR and CDR2 FQNEAQ (reference sequence). The CDR3 is 13 residues long. CDR3 nucleotides: TGTGCCAGCAGCTTAGAACCGGGACCCGAGCAGTACGTC. It codes for CASSLEPGPEQYV.

This clonotype was picked up a small number of times. The rearrangement uses TRBV27 and TRBJ2-5, with D possibly matching TRBD1 (6 bases). The CDR3 totals 16 residues. Trimming removed 4 bases from V and 3 bases from J, with 18 bases in between. Per the germline V gene, CDR1 is MNHEY and CDR2 is SMNVEV (reference sequence). CDR3 sequence: CASSSYPGSGEETQYF. In DNA, the CDR3 is TGTGCCAGCAGTTCATACCCCGGGTCAGGGGAAGAGACCCAGTACTTC.